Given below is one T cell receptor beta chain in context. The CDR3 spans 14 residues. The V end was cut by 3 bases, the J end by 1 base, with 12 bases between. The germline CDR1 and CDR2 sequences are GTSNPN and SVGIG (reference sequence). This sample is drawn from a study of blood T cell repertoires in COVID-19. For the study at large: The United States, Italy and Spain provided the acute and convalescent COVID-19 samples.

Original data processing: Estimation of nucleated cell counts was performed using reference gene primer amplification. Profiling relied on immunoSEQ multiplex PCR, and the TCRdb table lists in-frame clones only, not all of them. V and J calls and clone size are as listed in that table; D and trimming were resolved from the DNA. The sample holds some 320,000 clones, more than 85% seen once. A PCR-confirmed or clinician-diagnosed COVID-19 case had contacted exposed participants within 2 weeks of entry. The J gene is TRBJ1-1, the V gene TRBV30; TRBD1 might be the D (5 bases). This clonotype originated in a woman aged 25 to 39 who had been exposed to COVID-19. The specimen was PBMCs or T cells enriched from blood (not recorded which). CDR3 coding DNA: TGTGCCTGGAGGATATTGACAGCGAACACTGAAGCTTTCTTT. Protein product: CAWRILTANTEAFF. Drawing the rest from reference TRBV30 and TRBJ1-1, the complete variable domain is SQTIHQWPATLVQPVGSPLSLECTVEGTSNPNLYWYRQAAGRGLQLLFYSVGIGQISSEVPQNLSASRPQDRQFILSSKKLLLSDSGFYLCAWRILTANTEAFFGQGTRLTVV.